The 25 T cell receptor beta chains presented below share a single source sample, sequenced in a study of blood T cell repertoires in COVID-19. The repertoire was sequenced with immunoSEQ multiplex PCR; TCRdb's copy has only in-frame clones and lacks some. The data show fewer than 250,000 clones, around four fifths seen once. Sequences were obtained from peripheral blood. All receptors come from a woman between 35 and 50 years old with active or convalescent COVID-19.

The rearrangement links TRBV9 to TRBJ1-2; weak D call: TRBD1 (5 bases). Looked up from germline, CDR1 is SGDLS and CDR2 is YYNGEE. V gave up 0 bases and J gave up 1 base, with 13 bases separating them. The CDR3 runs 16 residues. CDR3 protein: CASSVGRAGYNYGYTF. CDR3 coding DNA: TGTGCCAGCAGCGTAGGTAGGGCAGGGTATAACTATGGCTACACCTTC.

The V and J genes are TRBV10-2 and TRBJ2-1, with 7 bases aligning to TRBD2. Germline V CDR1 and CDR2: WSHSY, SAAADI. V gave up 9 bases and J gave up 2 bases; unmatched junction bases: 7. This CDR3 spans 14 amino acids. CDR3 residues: CASLREVAYNEQFF. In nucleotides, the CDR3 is TGCGCCAGTCTTCGGGAGGTGGCCTACAATGAGCAGTTCTTC.

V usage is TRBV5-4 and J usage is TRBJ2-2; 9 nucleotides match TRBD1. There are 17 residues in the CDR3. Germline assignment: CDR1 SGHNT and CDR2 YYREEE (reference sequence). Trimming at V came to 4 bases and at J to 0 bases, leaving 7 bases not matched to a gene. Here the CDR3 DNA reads TGTGCCAGCAGCCCCGGACAGGGGCCGGCGAACACCGGGGAGCTGTTTTTT. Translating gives CASSPGQGPANTGELFF.

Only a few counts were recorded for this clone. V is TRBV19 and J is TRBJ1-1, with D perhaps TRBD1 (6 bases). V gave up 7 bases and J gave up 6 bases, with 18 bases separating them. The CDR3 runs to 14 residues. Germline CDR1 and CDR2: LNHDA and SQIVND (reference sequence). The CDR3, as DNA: TGTGCCAGTAATAGGGGGTTTCAATTCCCTGAAGCTTTCTTT. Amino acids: CASNRGFQFPEAFF.

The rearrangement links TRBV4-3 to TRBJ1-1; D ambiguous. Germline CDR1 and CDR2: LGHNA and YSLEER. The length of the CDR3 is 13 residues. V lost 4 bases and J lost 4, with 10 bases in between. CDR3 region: CASSREEFTEAFF. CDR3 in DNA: TGCGCCAGCAGCCGCGAGGAATTCACTGAAGCTTTCTTT.

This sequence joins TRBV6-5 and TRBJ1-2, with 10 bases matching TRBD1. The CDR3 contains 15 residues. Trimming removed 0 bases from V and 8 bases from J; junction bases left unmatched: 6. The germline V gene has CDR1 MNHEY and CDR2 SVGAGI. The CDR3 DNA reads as TGTGCCAGCAGTTACTCGAGACAGGGGGCGACAGGCTACACCTTC. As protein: CASSYSRQGATGYTF.

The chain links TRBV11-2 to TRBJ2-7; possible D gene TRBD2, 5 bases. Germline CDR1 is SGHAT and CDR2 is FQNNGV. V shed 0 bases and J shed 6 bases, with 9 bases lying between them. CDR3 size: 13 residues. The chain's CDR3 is CASSLEFGGEQYF. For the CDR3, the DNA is TGTGCCAGCAGCTTAGAATTCGGAGGCGAGCAGTACTTC.

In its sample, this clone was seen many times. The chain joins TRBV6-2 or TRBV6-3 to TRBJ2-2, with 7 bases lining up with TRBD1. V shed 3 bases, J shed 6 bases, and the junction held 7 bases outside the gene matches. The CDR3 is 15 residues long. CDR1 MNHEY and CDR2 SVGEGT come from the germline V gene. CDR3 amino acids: CASSYMGTAAGELFF. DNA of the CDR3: TGTGCCAGCAGTTATATGGGGACAGCGGCCGGGGAGCTGTTTTTT.

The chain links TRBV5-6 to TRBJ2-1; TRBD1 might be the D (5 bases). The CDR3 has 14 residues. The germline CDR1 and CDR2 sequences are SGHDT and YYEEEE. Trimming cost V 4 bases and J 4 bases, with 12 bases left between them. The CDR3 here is CASSQVRQYNEQFF. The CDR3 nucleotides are TGTGCCAGCAGCCAAGTAAGACAGTACAATGAGCAGTTCTTC.

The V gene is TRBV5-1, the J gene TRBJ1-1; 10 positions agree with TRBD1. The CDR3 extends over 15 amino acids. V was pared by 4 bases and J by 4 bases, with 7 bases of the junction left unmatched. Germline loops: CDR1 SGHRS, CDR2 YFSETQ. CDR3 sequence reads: CASSPGTGVGTEAFF. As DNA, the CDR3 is TGCGCCAGCAGCCCGGGGACAGGGGTGGGCACTGAAGCTTTCTTT.

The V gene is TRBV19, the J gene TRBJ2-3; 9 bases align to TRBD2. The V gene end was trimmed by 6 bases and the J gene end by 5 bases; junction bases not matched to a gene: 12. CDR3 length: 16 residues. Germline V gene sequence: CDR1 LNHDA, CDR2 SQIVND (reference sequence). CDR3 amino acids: CASSFRASGNKDTQYF. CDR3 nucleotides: TGTGCCAGTAGCTTTAGGGCTAGCGGGAATAAAGATACGCAGTATTTT.

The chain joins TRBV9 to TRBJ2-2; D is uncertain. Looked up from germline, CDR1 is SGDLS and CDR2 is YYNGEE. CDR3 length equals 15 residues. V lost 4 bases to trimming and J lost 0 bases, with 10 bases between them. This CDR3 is CASSPTPANTGELFF. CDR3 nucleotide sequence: TGTGCCAGCAGCCCGACACCAGCGAACACCGGGGAGCTGTTTTTT.

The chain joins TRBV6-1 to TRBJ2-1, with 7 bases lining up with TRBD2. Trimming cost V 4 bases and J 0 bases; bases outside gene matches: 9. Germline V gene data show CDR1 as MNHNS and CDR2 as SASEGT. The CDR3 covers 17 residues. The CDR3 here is CASSAVTSRSSYNEQFF. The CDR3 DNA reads TGTGCCAGCAGTGCCGTGACTAGCCGGAGCTCCTACAATGAGCAGTTCTTC.

CDR3 residues: CAISGGGGRADTQYF. The CDR3 DNA sequence: TGTGCCATCAGTGGGGGCGGTGGACGGGCAGATACGCAGTATTTT. V usage is TRBV10-3 and J usage is TRBJ2-3; possible D gene TRBD1, 5 bases. Trimming pared 4 bases from V and 4 bases from J, leaving 15 bases between. The length of the CDR3 is 15 residues. Germline V lookup: CDR1 ENHRY, CDR2 SYGVKD.

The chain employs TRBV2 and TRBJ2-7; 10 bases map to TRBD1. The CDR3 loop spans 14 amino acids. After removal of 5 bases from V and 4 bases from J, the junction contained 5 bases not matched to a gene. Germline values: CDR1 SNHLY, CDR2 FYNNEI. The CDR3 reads CASSIGTGEYEQYF. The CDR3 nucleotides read TGTGCCAGCAGTATCGGGACAGGGGAATACGAGCAGTACTTC.

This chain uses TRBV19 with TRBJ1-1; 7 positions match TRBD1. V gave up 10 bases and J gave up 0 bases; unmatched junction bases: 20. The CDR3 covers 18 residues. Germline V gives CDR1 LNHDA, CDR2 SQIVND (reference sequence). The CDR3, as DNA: TGTGCCACCGTCCCGGGACAGCGTACTTGGGTCCTGAACACTGAAGCTTTCTTT. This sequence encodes CATVPGQRTWVLNTEAFF.

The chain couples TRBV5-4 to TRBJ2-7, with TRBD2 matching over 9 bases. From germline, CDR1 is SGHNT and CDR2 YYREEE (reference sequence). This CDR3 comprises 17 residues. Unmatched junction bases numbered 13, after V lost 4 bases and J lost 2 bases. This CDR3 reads CASSAGTSLISAYEQYF. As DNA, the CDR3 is TGTGCCAGCAGCGCCGGGACTAGCCTTATTTCGGCCTACGAGCAGTACTTC.

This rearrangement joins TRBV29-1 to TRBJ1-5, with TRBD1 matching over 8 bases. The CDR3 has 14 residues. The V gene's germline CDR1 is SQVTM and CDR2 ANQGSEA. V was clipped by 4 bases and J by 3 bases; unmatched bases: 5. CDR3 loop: CSVGTGIFNQPQHF. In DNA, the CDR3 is TGCAGCGTTGGGACAGGGATCTTCAATCAGCCCCAGCATTTT.

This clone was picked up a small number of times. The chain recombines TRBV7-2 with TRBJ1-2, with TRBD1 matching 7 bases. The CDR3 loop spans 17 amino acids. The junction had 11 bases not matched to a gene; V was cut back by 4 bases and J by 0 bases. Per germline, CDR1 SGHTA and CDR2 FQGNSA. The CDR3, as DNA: TGTGCCAGCAGCTCTCCCCTACAGGGGCCCGCTAACTATGGCTACACCTTC. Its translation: CASSSPLQGPANYGYTF. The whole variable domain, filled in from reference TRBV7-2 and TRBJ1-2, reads GAGVSQSPSNKVTEKGKDVELRCDPISGHTALYWYRQSLGQGLEFLIYFQGNSAPDKSGLPSDRFSAERTGGSVSTLTIQRTQQEDSAVYLCASSSPLQGPANYGYTFGSGTRLTVV.

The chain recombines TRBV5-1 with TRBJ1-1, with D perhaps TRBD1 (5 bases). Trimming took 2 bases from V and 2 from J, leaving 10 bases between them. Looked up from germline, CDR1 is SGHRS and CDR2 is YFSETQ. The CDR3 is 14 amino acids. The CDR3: CASSLRQGNTEAFF. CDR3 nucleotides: TGCGCCAGCAGCTTAAGGCAGGGAAACACTGAAGCTTTCTTT.

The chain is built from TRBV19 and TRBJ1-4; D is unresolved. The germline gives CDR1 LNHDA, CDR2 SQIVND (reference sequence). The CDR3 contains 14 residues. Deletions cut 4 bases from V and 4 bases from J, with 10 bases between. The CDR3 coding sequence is TGTGCCAGTAGTAGCACAGCGGTTAATGAAAAACTGTTTTTT. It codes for CASSSTAVNEKLFF.

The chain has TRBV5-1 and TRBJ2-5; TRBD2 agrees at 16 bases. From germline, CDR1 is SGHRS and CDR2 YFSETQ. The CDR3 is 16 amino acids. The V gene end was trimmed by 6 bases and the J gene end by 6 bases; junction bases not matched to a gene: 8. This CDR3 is CASIRGTSGGDQTQYF. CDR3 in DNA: TGCGCCAGCATCCGCGGGACTAGCGGGGGGGATCAGACCCAGTACTTC.

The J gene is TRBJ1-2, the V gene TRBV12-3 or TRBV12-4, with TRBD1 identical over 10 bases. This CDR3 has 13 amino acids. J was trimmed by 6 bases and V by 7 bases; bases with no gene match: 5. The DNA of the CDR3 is TGTGCCAGCATTGCCGGGACAGGGGATGGCTACACCTTC. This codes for CASIAGTGDGYTF.

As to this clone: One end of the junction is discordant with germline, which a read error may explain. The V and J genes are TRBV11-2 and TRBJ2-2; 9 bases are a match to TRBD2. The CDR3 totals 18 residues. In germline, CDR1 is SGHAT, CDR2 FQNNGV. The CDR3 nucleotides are TGTGCCCGCAGCTTTCGCCTCGCGGGGGGGCGGGACACCGGGGAGCTGTTTTTT. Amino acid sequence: CARSFRLAGGRDTGELFF.

CDR3 loop: CASSESLASTDTQYF. CDR3 sequence (DNA): TGTGCCAGCAGTGAATCACTAGCAAGCACAGATACGCAGTATTTT. The chain joins TRBV25-1 to TRBJ2-3; D is possibly TRBD2 (6 bases). V lost 1 base, J lost 0 bases, and 8 bases lay in between. This CDR3 has 15 amino acids. Germline V gene sequence: CDR1 MGHDK, CDR2 SYGVNS.